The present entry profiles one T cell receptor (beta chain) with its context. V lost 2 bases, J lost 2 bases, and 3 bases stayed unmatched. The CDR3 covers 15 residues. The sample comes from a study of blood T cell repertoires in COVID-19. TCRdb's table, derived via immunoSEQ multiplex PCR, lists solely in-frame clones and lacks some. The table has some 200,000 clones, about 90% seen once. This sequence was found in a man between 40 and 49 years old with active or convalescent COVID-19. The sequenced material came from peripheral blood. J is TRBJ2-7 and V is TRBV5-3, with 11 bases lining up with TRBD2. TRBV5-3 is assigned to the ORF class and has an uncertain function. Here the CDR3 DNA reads TGTGCCAGAAGCTTATGGGGACTAGCGGCCTACGAGCAGTACTTC. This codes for CARSLWGLAAYEQYF.